This paragraph covers one T cell receptor (beta chain) sequence. Antigen specificity is unknown. The sample comes from a study of cytomegalovirus exposure and HLA in healthy donors. About the research overall: The roughly 110 validation repertoires used the same platform as the 550 to 800 first-cohort repertoires (as reported by a later analysis).

Using immunoSEQ multiplex PCR, the repertoire was profiled, and TCRdb retains in-frame clones only, with some absent. This sample carries 200,000 to 250,000 clones, 80% to 90% of them seen once, and the ten largest clones take roughly 2%. Study-level results: The study labeled more than 150 TCR beta chains cytomegalovirus-associated. Most TCRs appeared rarely, but some public TCRs recurred in many donors. The classifier was said to identify cytomegalovirus status with high specificity and sensitivity.

This CDR3 has 14 amino acids. The germline V and J ends were trimmed by 3 bases and 4 bases, with 12 bases remaining between them. Germline V lookup: CDR1 SNHLY, CDR2 FYNNEI. The clonotype was recovered from a woman younger than 35 in good health and CMV-seropositive. The sequencing sample was made of PBMCs. The genes are TRBV2 and TRBJ1-2, with D hard to call. In DNA form, the CDR3 reads TGTGCCAGCAGTGACCGGGTGAGCGGCTATGGCTACACCTTC. Its protein is CASSDRVSGYGYTF.